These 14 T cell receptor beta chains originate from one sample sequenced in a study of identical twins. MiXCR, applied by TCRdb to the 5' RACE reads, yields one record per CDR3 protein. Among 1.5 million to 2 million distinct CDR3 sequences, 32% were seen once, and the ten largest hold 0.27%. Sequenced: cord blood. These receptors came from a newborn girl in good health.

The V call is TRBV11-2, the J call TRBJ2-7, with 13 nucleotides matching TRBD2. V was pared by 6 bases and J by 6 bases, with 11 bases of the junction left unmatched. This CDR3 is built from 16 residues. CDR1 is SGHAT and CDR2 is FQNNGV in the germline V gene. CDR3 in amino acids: CASRMGTSGTGGEQYF. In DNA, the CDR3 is TGTGCCAGCAGGATGGGGACTAGCGGGACCGGGGGCGAGCAGTACTTC.

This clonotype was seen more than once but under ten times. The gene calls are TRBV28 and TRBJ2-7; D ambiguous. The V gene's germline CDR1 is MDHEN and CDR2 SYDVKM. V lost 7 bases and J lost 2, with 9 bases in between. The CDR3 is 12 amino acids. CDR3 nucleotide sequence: TGTGCCAGCATCCTGCCCCCCTACGAGCAGTACTTC. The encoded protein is CASILPPYEQYF.

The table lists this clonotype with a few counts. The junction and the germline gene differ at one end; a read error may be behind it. This chain's CDR3 is CANSLGQGAEAFF. For the CDR3, the DNA is TGCGCCAACAGCTTGGGACAGGGTGCTGAAGCTTTCTTT. The chain uses TRBV5-1 and TRBJ1-1; 9 nucleotides agree with TRBD1. The CDR3 totals 13 residues. CDR1 is SGHRS, CDR2 YFSETQ, per germline.

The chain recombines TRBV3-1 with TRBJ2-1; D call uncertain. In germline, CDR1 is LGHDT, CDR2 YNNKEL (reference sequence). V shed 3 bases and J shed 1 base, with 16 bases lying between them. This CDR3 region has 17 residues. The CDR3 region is CASSHRRGLPSYNEQFF. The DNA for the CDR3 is TGTGCCAGCAGCCACCGTAGAGGCCTCCCTTCCTACAATGAGCAGTTCTTC.

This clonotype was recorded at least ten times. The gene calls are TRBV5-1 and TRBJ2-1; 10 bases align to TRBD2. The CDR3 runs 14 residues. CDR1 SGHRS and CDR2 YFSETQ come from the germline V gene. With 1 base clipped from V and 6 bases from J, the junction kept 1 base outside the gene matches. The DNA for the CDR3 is TGCGCCAGCAGCTTGAGCGGGGGGGCCAATGAGCAGTTCTTC. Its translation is CASSLSGGANEQFF. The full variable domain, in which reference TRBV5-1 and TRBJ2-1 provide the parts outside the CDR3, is KAGVTQTPRYLIKTRGQQVTLSCSPISGHRSVSWYQQTPGQGLQFLFEYFSETQRNKGNFPGRFSGRQFSNSRSEMNVSTLELGDSALYLCASSLSGGANEQFFGPGTRLTVL.

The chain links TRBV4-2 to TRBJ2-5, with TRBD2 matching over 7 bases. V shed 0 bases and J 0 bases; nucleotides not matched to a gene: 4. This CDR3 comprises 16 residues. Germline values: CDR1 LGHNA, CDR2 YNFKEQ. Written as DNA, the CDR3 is TGTGCCAGCAGCCAAGATAGGGGAGGGTACCAAGAGACCCAGTACTTC. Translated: CASSQDRGGYQETQYF.

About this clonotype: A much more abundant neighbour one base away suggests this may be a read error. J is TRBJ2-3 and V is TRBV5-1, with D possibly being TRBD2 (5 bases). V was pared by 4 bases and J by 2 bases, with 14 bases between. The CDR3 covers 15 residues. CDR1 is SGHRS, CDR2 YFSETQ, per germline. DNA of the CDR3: TGCGCCAGCAGCCGGGATTATGCTCCCACAGATACGCAGTATTTT. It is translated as CASSRDYAPTDTQYF.

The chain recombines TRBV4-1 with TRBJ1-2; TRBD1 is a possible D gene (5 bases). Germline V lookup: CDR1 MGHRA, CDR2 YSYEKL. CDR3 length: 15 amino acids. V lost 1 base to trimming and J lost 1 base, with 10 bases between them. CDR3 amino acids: CASSQVLTVNYGYTF. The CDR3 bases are TGCGCCAGCAGCCAAGTGTTGACAGTTAACTATGGCTACACCTTC.

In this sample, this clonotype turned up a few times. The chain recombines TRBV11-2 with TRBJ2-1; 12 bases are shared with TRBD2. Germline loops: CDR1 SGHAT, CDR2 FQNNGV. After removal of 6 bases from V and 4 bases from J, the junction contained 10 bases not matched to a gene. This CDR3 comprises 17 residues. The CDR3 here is CASSRFTGTSGYNEQFF. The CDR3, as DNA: TGTGCCAGCAGTCGATTTACCGGGACTAGCGGGTACAATGAGCAGTTCTTC.

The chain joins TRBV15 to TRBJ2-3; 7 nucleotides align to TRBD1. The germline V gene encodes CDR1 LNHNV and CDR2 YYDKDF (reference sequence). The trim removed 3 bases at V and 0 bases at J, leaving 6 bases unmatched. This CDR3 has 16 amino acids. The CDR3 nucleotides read TGTGCCACCAGCAGGGGGACAGCTGCTAGCACAGATACGCAGTATTTT. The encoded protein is CATSRGTAASTDTQYF.

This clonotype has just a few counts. The chain's CDR3 is CASSTRHGWDTQYF. The CDR3, as DNA: TGCGCCAGCAGCACGCGTCATGGCTGGGATACGCAGTATTTT. The chain uses TRBV5-1 and TRBJ2-3; D uncertain. With 4 bases removed from V and 6 bases from J, the gap between germline ends came to 15 bases. The V gene's germline CDR1 is SGHRS and CDR2 YFSETQ. The CDR3 spans 14 residues.

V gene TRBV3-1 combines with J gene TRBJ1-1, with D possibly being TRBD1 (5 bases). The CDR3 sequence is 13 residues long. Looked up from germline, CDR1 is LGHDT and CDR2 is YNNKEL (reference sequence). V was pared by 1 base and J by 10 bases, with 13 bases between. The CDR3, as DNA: TGTGCCAGCAGCCAAGTTTCGGGTCAGGGAGCTTTCTTT. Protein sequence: CASSQVSGQGAFF.

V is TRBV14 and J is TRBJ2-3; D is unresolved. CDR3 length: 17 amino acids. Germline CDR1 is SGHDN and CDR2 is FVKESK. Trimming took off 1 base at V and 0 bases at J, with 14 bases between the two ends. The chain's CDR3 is CASSQAKGEPSTDTQYF. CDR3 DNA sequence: TGTGCCAGCAGCCAAGCAAAGGGTGAGCCCAGCACAGATACGCAGTATTTT. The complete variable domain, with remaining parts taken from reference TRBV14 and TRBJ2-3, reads EAGVTQFPSHSVIEKGQTVTLRCDPISGHDNLYWYRRVMGKEIKFLLHFVKESKQDESGMPNNRFLAERTGGTYSTLKVQPAELEDSGVYFCASSQAKGEPSTDTQYFGPGTRLTVL.

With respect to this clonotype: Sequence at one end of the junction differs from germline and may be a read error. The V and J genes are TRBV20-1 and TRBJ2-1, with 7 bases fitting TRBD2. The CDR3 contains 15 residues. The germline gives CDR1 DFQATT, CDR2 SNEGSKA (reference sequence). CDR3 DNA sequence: TGCAGTGCTCGAGAGGCGACTAGCCCCAACAATGAGCAGTTCTTC. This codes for CSAREATSPNNEQFF.